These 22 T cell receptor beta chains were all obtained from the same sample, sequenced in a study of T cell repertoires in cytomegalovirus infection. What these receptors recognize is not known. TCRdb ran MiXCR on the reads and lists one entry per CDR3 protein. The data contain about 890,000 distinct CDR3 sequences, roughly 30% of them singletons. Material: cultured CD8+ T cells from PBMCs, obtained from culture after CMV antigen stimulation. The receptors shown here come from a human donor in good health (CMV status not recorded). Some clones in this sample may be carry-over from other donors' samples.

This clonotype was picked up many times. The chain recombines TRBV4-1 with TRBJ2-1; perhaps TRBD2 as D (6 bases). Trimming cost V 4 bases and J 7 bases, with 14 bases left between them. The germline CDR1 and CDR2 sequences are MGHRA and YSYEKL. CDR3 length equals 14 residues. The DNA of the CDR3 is TGCGCCAGCAGCCCGTCGTCGCTAGCGAATGAGCAGTTCTTC. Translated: CASSPSSLANEQFF.

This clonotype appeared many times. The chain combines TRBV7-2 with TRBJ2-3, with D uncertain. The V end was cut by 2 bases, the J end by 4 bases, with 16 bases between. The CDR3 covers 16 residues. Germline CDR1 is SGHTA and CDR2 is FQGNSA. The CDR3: CASSLYYQRTSDTQYF. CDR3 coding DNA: TGTGCCAGCAGCTTATATTACCAGAGAACCTCAGATACGCAGTATTTT.

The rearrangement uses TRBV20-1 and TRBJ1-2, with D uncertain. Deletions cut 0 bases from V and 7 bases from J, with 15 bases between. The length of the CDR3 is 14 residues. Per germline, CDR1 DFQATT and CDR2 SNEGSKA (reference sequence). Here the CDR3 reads CSARDFADYGGYTF. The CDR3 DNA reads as TGCAGTGCTAGAGATTTTGCAGACTATGGTGGCTACACCTTC.

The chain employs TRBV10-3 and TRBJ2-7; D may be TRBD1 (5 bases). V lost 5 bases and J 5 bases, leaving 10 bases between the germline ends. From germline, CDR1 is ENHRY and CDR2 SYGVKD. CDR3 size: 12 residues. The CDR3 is CAISSRVDEQYV. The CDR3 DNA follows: TGTGCCATCAGTTCCAGGGTTGACGAGCAGTACGTC.

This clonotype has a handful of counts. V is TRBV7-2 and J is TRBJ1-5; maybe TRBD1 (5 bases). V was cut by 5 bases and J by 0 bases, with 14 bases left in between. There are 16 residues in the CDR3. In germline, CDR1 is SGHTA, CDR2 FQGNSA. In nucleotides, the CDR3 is TGTGCCAGCAGCAGGTGGGGCTTGACTAGCAATCAGCCCCAGCATTTT. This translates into CASSRWGLTSNQPQHF.

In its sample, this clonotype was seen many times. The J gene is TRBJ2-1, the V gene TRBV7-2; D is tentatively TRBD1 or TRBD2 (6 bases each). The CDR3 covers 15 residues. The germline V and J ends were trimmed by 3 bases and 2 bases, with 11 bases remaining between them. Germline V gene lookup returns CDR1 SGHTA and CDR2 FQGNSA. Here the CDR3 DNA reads TGTGCCAGCAGCTTCGGGGGCCCCCCCTACAATGAGCAGTTCTTC. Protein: CASSFGGPPYNEQFF. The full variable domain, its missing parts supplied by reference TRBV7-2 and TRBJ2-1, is GAGVSQSPSNKVTEKGKDVELRCDPISGHTALYWYRQSLGQGLEFLIYFQGNSAPDKSGLPSDRFSAERTGGSVSTLTIQRTQQEDSAVYLCASSFGGPPYNEQFFGPGTRLTVL.

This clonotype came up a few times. This chain's CDR3 is CSAGQGNIQYF. For the CDR3, the DNA is TGCAGTGCTGGACAGGGAAACATTCAGTACTTC. The chain is built from TRBV20-1 and TRBJ2-4; 8 bases match TRBD1. Germline V gene sequence: CDR1 DFQATT, CDR2 SNEGSKA (reference sequence). The CDR3 is made up of 11 amino acids. Trimming cost V 5 bases and J 6 bases; bases outside gene matches: 0.

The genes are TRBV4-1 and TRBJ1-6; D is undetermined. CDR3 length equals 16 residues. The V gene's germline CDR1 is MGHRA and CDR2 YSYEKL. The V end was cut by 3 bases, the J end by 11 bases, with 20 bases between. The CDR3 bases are TGCGCCAGCAGCCAGCCAAGGGCAGGAATTTACCCACCCCTCCACTTT. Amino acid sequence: CASSQPRAGIYPPLHF.

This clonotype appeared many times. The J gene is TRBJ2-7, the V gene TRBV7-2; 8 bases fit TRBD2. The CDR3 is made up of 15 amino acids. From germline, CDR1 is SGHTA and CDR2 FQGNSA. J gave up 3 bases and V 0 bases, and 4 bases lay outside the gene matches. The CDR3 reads CASSLAAGAGYEQYV. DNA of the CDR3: TGTGCCAGCAGCTTAGCAGCGGGGGCCGGCTACGAGCAGTACGTC.

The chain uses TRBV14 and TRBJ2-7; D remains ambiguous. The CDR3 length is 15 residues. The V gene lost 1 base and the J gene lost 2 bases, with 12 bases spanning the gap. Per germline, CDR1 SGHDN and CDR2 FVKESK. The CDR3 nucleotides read TGTGCCAGCAGCCAAGGGTTGGCGGCCCCCTACGAGCAGTACTTC. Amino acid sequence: CASSQGLAAPYEQYF.

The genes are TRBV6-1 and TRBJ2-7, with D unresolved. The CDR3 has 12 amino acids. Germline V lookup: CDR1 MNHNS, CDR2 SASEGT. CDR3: CASGLEVYERYV. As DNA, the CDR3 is TGTGCCAGCGGTCTCGAAGTCTACGAGCGGTACGTC.

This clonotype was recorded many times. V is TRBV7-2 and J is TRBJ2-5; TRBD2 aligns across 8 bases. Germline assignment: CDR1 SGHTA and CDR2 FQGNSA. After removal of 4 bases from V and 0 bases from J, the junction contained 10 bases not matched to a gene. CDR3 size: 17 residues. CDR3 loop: CASSSPEGSGDQETQYF. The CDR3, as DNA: TGTGCCAGCAGCTCCCCCGAGGGTAGCGGGGACCAAGAGACCCAGTACTTC.

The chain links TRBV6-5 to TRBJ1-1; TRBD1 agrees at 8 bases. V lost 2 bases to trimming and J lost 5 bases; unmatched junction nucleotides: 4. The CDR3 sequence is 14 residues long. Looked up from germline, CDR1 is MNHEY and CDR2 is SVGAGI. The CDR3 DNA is TGTGCCAGCAGTTACCAGGACAGGGCGACTGAAGCTTTCTTT. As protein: CASSYQDRATEAFF.

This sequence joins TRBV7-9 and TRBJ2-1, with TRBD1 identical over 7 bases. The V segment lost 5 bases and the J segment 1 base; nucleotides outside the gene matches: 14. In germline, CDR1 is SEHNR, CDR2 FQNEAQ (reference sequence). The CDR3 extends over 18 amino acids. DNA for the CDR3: TGTGCCAGCAGCCGAACCCCGACAGGGTTCGGTTCCTACAATGAGCAGTTCTTC. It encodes CASSRTPTGFGSYNEQFF. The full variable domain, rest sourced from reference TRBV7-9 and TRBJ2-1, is DTGVSQNPRHKITKRGQNVTFRCDPISEHNRLYWYRQTLGQGPEFLTYFQNEAQLEKSRLLSDRFSAERPKGSFSTLEIQRTEQGDSAMYLCASSRTPTGFGSYNEQFFGPGTRLTVL.

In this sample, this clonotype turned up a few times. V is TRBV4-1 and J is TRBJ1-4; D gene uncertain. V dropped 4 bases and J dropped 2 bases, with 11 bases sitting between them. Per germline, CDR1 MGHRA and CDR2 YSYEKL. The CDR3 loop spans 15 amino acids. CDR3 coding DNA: TGCGCCAGCAGCCGGATGACATCCACTAATGAAAAACTGTTTTTT. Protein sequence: CASSRMTSTNEKLFF.

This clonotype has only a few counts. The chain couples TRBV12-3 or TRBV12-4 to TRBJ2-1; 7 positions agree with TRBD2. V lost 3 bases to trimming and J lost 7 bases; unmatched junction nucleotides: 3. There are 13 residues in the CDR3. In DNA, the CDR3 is TGTGCCAGCAGTTTTGCGGGGGTAAATGAGCAGTTCTTC. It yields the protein CASSFAGVNEQFF.

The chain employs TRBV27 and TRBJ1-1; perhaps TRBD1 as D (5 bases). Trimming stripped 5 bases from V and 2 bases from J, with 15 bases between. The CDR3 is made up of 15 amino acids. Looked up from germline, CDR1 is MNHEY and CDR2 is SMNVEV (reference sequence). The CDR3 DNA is TGTGCCAGCAGTCGCGGACACCCCATCAACACTGAAGCTTTCTTT. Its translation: CASSRGHPINTEAFF.

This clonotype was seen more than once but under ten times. CDR3 nucleotide sequence: TGTGCCAGTAGTCCCCAGGGGGCGGGGTATAGCAATCAGCCCCAGCATTTT. This gives the protein CASSPQGAGYSNQPQHF. This sequence joins TRBV19 and TRBJ1-5; 8 bases align to TRBD1. The CDR3 length is 17 residues. In germline, CDR1 is LNHDA, CDR2 SQIVND (reference sequence). V lost 5 bases, J lost 0 bases, and 9 bases stayed unmatched.

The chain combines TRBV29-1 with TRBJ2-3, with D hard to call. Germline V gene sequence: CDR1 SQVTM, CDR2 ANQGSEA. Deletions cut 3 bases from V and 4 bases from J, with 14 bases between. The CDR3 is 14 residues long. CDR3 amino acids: CSVDENGSPDTQYF. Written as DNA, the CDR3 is TGCAGCGTTGACGAAAATGGTTCCCCAGATACGCAGTATTTT.

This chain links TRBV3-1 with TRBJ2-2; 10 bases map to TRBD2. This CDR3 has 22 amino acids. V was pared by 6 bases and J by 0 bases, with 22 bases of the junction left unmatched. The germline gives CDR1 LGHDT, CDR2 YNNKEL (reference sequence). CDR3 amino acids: CASRSRVLAGDRLLTNTGELFF. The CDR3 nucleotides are TGTGCCAGCAGATCAAGAGTCCTAGCGGGGGACCGACTCCTTACGAACACCGGGGAGCTGTTTTTT. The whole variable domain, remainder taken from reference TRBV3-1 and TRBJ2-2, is DTAVSQTPKYLVTQMGNDKSIKCEQNLGHDTMYWYKQDSKKFLKIMFSYNNKELIINETVPNRFSPKSPDKAHLNLHINSLELGDSAVYFCASRSRVLAGDRLLTNTGELFFGEGSRLTVL.

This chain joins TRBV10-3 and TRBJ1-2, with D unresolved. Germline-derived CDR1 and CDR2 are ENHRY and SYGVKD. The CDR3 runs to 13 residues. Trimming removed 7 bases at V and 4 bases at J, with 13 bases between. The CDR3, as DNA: TGTGCCATCACCGGGAGAGGAGTCTATGGCTACACCTTC. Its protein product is CAITGRGVYGYTF.

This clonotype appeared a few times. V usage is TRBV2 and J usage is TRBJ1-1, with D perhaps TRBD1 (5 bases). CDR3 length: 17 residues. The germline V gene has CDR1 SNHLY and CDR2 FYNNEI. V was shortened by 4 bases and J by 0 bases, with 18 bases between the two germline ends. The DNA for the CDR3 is TGTGCCAGCAGTGGAGTACGGGGCACCCCCATGAACACTGAAGCTTTCTTT. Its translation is CASSGVRGTPMNTEAFF.